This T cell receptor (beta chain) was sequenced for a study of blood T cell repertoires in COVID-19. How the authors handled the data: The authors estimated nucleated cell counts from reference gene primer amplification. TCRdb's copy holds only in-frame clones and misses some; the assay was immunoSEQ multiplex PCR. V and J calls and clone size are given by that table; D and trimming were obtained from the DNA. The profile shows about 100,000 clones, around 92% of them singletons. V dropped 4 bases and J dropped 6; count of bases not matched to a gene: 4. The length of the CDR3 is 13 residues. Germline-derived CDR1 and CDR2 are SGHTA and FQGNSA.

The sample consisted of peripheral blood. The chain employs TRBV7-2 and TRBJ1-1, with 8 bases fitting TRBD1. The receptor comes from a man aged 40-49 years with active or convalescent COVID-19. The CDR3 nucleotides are TGTGCCAGCAGCTCCCGGACAGGGCCTGAAGCTTTCTTT. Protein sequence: CASSSRTGPEAFF.